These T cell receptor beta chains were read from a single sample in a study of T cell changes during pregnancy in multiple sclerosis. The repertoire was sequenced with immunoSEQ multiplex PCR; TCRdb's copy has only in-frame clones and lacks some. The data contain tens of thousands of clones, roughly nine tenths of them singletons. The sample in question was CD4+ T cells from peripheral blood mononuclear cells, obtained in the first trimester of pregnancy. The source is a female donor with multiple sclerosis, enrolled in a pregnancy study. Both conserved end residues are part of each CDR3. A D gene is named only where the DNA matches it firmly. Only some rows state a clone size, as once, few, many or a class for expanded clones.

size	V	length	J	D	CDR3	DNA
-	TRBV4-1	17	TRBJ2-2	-	CASSQTPGTRNTGELFF	TGCGCCAGCAGCCAAACGCCTGGGACAAGGAACACCGGGGAGCTGTTTTTT
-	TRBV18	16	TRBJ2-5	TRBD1	CASSLPGQGFEETQYF	TGTGCCAGCTCACTCCCGGGACAGGGATTTGAGGAGACCCAGTACTTC
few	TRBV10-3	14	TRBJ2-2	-	CAITGTSNTGELFF	TGTGCCATCACCGGGACATCGAACACCGGGGAGCTGTTTTTT
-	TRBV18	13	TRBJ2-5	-	CASSPRRGETQYF	TGTGCCAGCTCACCCCGACGGGGGGAGACCCAGTACTTC
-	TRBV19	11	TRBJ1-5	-	CASSIAGAQHF	TGTGCCAGTAGTATAGCAGGGGCCCAGCATTTT
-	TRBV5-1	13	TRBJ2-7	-	CASSLGGPYEQYF	TGCGCCAGCAGCCTGGGGGGCCCCTACGAGCAGTACTTC
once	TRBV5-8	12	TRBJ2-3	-	CASSLRADTQYF	TGTGCCAGCAGCTTGCGAGCAGATACGCAGTATTTT
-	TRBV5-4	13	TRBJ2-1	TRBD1	CASSWRQGNEQFF	TGTGCCAGCAGCTGGAGACAGGGCAATGAGCAGTTCTTC
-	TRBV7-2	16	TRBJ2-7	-	CASSLRLGRGVYEQYF	TGTGCCAGCAGCTTGCGGTTGGGCAGGGGGGTCTACGAGCAGTACTTC
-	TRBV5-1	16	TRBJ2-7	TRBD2	CASSQNQGLAAHEQYF	TGCGCCAGCAGCCAAAACCAGGGACTAGCTGCTCACGAGCAGTACTTC
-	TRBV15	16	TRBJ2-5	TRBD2	CATSRVAGAGQETQYF	TGTGCCACCAGCAGAGTAGCGGGAGCCGGCCAAGAGACCCAGTACTTC
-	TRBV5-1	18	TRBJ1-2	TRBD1	CASSLDYQGADRHYGYTF	TGCGCCAGCAGCTTGGACTACCAAGGGGCGGACAGGCACTATGGCTACACCTTC
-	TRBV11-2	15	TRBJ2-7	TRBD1	CASRQPGQGSSEQYF	TGTGCCAGCAGACAACCGGGACAGGGTTCCTCCGAGCAGTACTTC
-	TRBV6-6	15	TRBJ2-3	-	CASSSDRSPTDTQYF	TGTGCCAGCAGTTCCGACAGGTCCCCCACAGATACGCAGTATTTT
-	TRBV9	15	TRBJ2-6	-	CASSVEGGWANVLTF	TGTGCCAGCAGCGTTGAGGGTGGCTGGGCCAACGTCCTGACTTTC
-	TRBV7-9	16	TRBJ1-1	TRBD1	CASSLGSTGGLSEAFF	TGTGCCAGCAGCTTAGGGTCCACAGGGGGCTTGTCTGAAGCTTTCTTT
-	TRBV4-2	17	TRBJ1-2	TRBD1	CASSQDDREDLYYGYTF	TGTGCCAGCAGCCAAGACGACAGGGAGGACTTATATTATGGCTACACCTTC
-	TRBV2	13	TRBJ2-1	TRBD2	CASSASGSGEQFF	TGTGCCAGCAGCGCAAGCGGGAGCGGTGAGCAGTTCTTC
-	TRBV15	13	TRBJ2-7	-	CATSRVGGGEQYF	TGTGCCACCAGCAGAGTGGGAGGGGGCGAGCAGTACTTC
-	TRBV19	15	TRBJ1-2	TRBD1	CASSSSPQTGGGYTF	TGTGCCAGTTCCTCAAGCCCCCAGACAGGGGGTGGCTACACCTTC
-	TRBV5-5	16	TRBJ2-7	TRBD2	CASSFAFGRPDYEQYF	TGTGCCAGCAGCTTTGCTTTCGGGAGGCCAGACTACGAGCAGTACTTC
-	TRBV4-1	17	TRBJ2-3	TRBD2	CASSLLPPGLAGDTQYF	TGCGCCAGCAGCCTCCTACCACCGGGACTAGCCGGAGATACGCAGTATTTT
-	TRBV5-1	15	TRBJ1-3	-	CASSLELGWEDTIYF	TGCGCCAGCAGCTTGGAGCTAGGGTGGGAGGACACCATATATTTT
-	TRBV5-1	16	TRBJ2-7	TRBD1	CASSRLDRGNSYEQYF	TGCGCCAGCAGCCGTCTCGACAGGGGGAACTCCTACGAGCAGTACTTC
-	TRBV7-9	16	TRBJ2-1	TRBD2	CASSVLAGVSLNEQFF	TGTGCCAGCAGCGTGTTAGCGGGAGTGAGTTTGAATGAGCAGTTCTTC
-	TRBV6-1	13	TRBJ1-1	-	CASLFHGSTEAFF	TGTGCCAGCCTCTTTCACGGTAGCACTGAAGCTTTCTTT
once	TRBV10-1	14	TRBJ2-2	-	CASSGGQHTGELFF	TGCGCCAGCAGTGGGGGACAACATACCGGGGAGCTGTTTTTT
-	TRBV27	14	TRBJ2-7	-	CASSFGGGSYEQYF	TGTGCCAGCAGTTTTGGGGGAGGCTCCTACGAGCAGTACTTC
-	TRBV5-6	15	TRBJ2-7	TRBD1	CASSLGGTGFNEQYF	TGTGCCAGCAGCTTGGGGGGGACAGGTTTTAACGAGCAGTACTTC
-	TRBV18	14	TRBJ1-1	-	CASSQDSKAGEAFF	TGTGCCAGCTCACAGGACAGCAAGGCGGGTGAAGCTTTCTTT
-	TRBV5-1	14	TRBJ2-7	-	CASSAKLGPYEQYF	TGCGCCAGCAGCGCCAAGTTGGGCCCCTACGAGCAGTACTTC
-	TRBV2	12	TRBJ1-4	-	CASSNRNEKLFF	TGTGCCAGCAGTAACAGGAATGAAAAACTGTTTTTT